Detailed here is one TCR beta chain. Its antigen remains unidentified. The data were obtained in a study of beta chain features in type 1 diabetes. Study conclusions and caveats: Here, the possible influence of HLA type (on TCRB rearrangement) remained unresolved. TCRB CDR3 length was moderately but significantly reduced in all four CD4+ subsets of Type 1 diabetes patients. Whatever favoring of shorter templates PCR might show would apply equally to patients and controls. Patients showed naive, central memory and Treg TCRB repertoires that appeared more similar than those of healthy donors. Diminished insertions and augmented deletions at VDJ junctions characterized type 1 diabetes patients.

This CDR3 is built from 13 residues. With 6 bases removed from V and 3 bases from J, the gap between germline ends came to 10 bases. Germline V CDR1 and CDR2: MNHEY, SVGAGI. Expressed TCRB transcripts were sequenced because the isolated RNA had all been reverse transcribed beforehand. Sequencing used immunoSEQ multiplex PCR; TCRdb keeps in-frame clones, though not all of them. The sample includes some 290,000 clones, roughly an eighth of them seen just once. The sequence came from a man aged 30-40 years with type 1 diabetes. The source material was naive CD4+ T cells from blood. V gene TRBV6-5 combines with J gene TRBJ2-3; a weak D match, TRBD2 (5 bases). The CDR3 DNA reads as TGTGCCAGCAGCTCCAGGAGGACAGATACGCAGTATTTT. This gives the protein CASSSRRTDTQYF.